This T cell receptor beta chain was sequenced in a study of blood T cell repertoires in COVID-19. Study summary: Whether acute or convalescent, the COVID-19 samples came from the United States, Italy and Spain. PBMCs, B-cell-depleted T cells, or T cells were the source of the cDNA or gDNA that made up the material.

Authors' analysis steps: Amplification from reference gene primers served as the basis for estimated nucleated cell counts. Method: immunoSEQ multiplex PCR; TCRdb's copy keeps in-frame clones and lacks some. Clone size and V and J calls were adopted from that table, with D and trimming inferred from the DNA. The sample shows 220,000 or so clones, more than 85% of them seen only once. Sequencing was done on a sample of peripheral blood. The TCR sequence derives from a woman between 45 and 65 years old with COVID-19, enrolled during active disease.

The CDR3 is CAWSWGDEQYF. DNA of the CDR3: TGTGCCTGGAGTTGGGGCGACGAGCAGTACTTC. The gene calls are TRBV30 and TRBJ2-7; D might be TRBD1 (5 bases). V was pared by 2 bases and J by 5 bases, with 7 bases between. Germline lookup yields CDR1 GTSNPN and CDR2 SVGIG (reference sequence). The CDR3 covers 11 residues.